This T cell receptor (beta chain) was identified during a study of blood T cell repertoires in COVID-19 (dated by TCRdb to the early 2020s). With respect to the entire study: The collaborator samples originated in the United States, Italy and Spain and spanned the acute and convalescent phases of COVID-19. Subjects who had been exposed to COVID-19, were actively infected with it, or had recovered from it provided the deeply sampled blood TCRbeta repertoires that made up the dataset. HLA class I and class II types, where available, came from metadata supplied by the sample provider rather than from assay-based typing. Samples were obtained from the ongoing ImmuneRACE study (first 160 participants) and from 1,254 subjects provided by 6 global collaborators. The repertoires were released in a freely available public database intended as a resource for research on the immune response to SARS-CoV-2. The prospective study material was composed of cDNA or gDNA derived from T cells, B-cell-depleted T cells, or PBMCs. The sample metadata nearly always contained a de-identified subject ID, COVID-19 status, age in years and sex.

Whole blood was collected in K2EDTA tubes by collaborating institutions according to the institutions' own protocols. For TCRbeta analysis, collaborators shipped samples in one of three forms: frozen whole blood, isolated PBMCs, or DNA extracted from either of those sample types. Points the paper makes about the study in general: Clinical and demographic metadata were provided uncurated, with the amount varying by source and participant.

TCRbeta CDR3 regions were amplified from genomic DNA by means of the immunoSEQ Assay, a bias-controlled multiplex PCR. Per the source publication's procedure: Within the assay, amplification of reference gene primers was used to estimate how many nucleated cells each sample contained. Sequence reads were collapsed and filtered to measure the absolute abundance of every unique TCRbeta CDR3 rearrangement. For each sample, productive Simpson clonality was calculated as the square root of Simpson's diversity index over productive rearrangements. As stored in TCRdb, this immuneACCESS dataset retains in-frame rearrangements with V and J assigned. A fraction of the clones does not appear; measured against another copy, unresolved V genes explain less than half of the discrepancy, and the remainder lacks a known reason. The D gene and trimming were derived from the DNA, and the V and J assignments and clone size from that table. The table for this sample lists roughly 120,000 clones; 80% of them were counted only once. The ten largest make up roughly 1.9% of the sample.

Concerning this clone itself: This receptor's antigen is unknown. There are no base qualities to consult, and no much larger clone falls within one base.

This receptor was taken from a man aged 65-85 years with acute or convalescent COVID-19. The material sequenced was peripheral blood.

The CDR3 protein: CASIDARVVYGYTF. Read as DNA, the sequence is TGTGCCAGCATCGACGCCAGGGTTGTCTATGGCTACACCTTC. The chain links TRBV7-9 with TRBJ1-2; a weak D assignment points to TRBD1 (5 bases agree). V is clipped by 7 bases and J by 4 bases, and the sequence between their germline boundaries is 16 bases long. The CDR3 has 14 amino acids, counting the end cysteine and phenylalanine. Solely the CDR3 DNA is kept, with 42 bases framed from the first base. Reading the germline V gene (reference sequence) gives CDR1 SEHNR and CDR2 FQNEAQ.